Below, one T cell receptor beta chain is given with its context. As yet, its antigen is unknown. The data belong to a study of T cells in Graves' hyperthyroidism and ophthalmopathy. Template material for amplifying TCR beta CDR3 regions consisted of RNA transcripts. The TCR CDR3 first-round RT-PCR relied on the HTBI primer set. TCRdb used MiXCR to reprocess the multiplex PCR reads, holding one entry per CDR3 protein. The sample includes approximately 610,000 distinct CDR3 sequences, roughly 14% of them seen just once. The study's findings and limits: Among clonotypes expanded in thyroid above 0.001, most were also found in blood. A 13 V-J model separated ophthalmopathy from stable hyperthyroidism.

Looked up from germline, CDR1 is LNHDA and CDR2 is SQIVND (reference sequence). V lost 6 bases, J lost 1 base, and 7 bases lay in between. CDR3 length: 12 amino acids. Sample: blood. The sequence came from a woman in her thirties or forties with Graves' ophthalmopathy. The gene calls are TRBV19 and TRBJ2-7; unclear D gene. The CDR3 loop is CASSGFSYEQYF. The CDR3 nucleotides read TGTGCCAGTAGCGGGTTTTCCTACGAGCAGTACTTC.